This T cell receptor beta chain was documented in a study of T cell changes during pregnancy in multiple sclerosis. Using immunoSEQ multiplex PCR, the repertoire was profiled, and TCRdb retains in-frame clones only, with some absent. The sample holds approximately 70,000 clones, approximately 94% seen once. This specimen consisted of peripheral blood, obtained in the third trimester of pregnancy. The source is a female donor with multiple sclerosis, enrolled in a pregnancy study.

The CDR3 nucleotides are TGCAGCGTCCAGGACAAGAACTATGGCTACACCTTC. It codes for CSVQDKNYGYTF. The rearrangement joins TRBV29-1 to TRBJ1-2; D may be TRBD1 (5 bases). The V end was cut by 6 bases, the J end by 2 bases, with 10 bases between. The CDR3 contains 12 residues. Germline CDR1 is SQVTM and CDR2 is ANQGSEA. Complete variable domain (other parts from reference TRBV29-1 and TRBJ1-2): SAVISQKPSRDICQRGTSLTIQCQVDSQVTMMFWYRQQPGQSLTLIATANQGSEATYESGFVIDKFPISRPNLTFSTLTVSNMSPEDSSIYLCSVQDKNYGYTFGSGTRLTVV.